The 26 T cell receptor beta chains below were found in one sample sequenced in a study of response to subunit inactivated influenza vaccine. Using its own MiXCR run on the RT-PCR reads, TCRdb lists one record per CDR3 protein. The table records about 520,000 distinct CDR3 sequences, approximately 24% of them present only once. Sample: CD4+ T cells sorted from PBMCs, taken around 5 days after vaccination. The receptors shown here come from a man aged 45-60 years who received an inactivated influenza vaccine.

The V and J genes are TRBV20-1 and TRBJ1-2; TRBD1 matches at 7 bases. The germline V gene encodes CDR1 DFQATT and CDR2 SNEGSKA (reference sequence). The CDR3 is 12 residues long. V was pared by 5 bases and J by 3 bases, with 3 bases of the junction left unmatched. For the CDR3, the DNA is TGCAGTGCTCCCGGGACAGACTATGGCTACACCTTC. The encoded protein is CSAPGTDYGYTF.

This chain joins TRBV10-3 and TRBJ1-6, with TRBD1 as a possible D gene (6 bases). The germline CDR1 and CDR2 sequences are ENHRY and SYGVKD. Trimming removed 10 bases at V and 5 bases at J, with 9 bases between. CDR3 length: 12 amino acids. Here the CDR3 DNA reads TGTGCCACCCGGACAGATAATTCACCCCTCCACTTT. Amino acid sequence: CATRTDNSPLHF.

This clonotype was recorded many times. The V gene is TRBV7-2, the J gene TRBJ1-2; no clear D. Germline CDR1 reads SGHTA; CDR2 reads FQGNSA. Between the trimmed V and J ends, which lost 0 bases and 4 bases, there was a span of 3 bases. CDR3 length equals 12 residues. The CDR3: CASSLASYGYTF. CDR3 sequence (DNA): TGTGCCAGCAGCTTAGCGAGCTATGGCTACACCTTC.

V and J are TRBV4-3 and TRBJ1-5; no reliable D call. The CDR3 covers 14 residues. Trimming left V 0 bases short and J 7 bases short, with 10 bases between. Per the germline V gene, CDR1 is LGHNA and CDR2 is YSLEER. CDR3 sequence reads: CASSQEPSLQPQHF. DNA of the CDR3: TGCGCCAGCAGCCAAGAGCCCAGTCTGCAGCCCCAGCATTTT.

The chain has TRBV4-3 and TRBJ1-3; D is unclear. The V gene's germline CDR1 is LGHNA and CDR2 YSLEER. The CDR3 loop spans 15 amino acids. V dropped 1 base and J dropped 0 bases, with 7 bases sitting between them. The CDR3 is CASSQGRSSGNTIYF. Written as DNA, the CDR3 is TGCGCCAGCAGCCAAGGACGCAGCTCTGGAAACACCATATATTTT.

The chain combines TRBV10-3 with TRBJ2-3, with 10 bases matching TRBD2. Losses at the gene ends were 4 bases for V and 9 bases for J; bases not matched to a gene: 10. CDR3 length equals 15 residues. Germline-derived CDR1 and CDR2 are ENHRY and SYGVKD. The CDR3 coding sequence is TGTGCCATCAGTGTAAAGGCTAGCGGGGGTGCAACGCAGTATTTT. As protein: CAISVKASGGATQYF.

This clonotype was observed a few times. The V gene is TRBV7-2, the J gene TRBJ2-1; the match to TRBD2 covers 9 bases. CDR3 length: 17 residues. V gave up 0 bases and J gave up 8 bases; unmatched junction bases: 11. Germline values: CDR1 SGHTA, CDR2 FQGNSA. CDR3 loop: CASSLAREAGGWDEQFF. The DNA of the CDR3 is TGTGCCAGCAGCTTAGCGCGGGAAGCGGGGGGCTGGGATGAGCAGTTCTTC.

This clonotype was seen more than once but under ten times. The chain recombines TRBV12-3 or TRBV12-4 with TRBJ1-1; D is uncertain. The CDR3 is 15 amino acids. V lost 5 bases and J lost 2, with 15 bases in between. CDR3 amino acids: CASSPHGSPNTEAFF. DNA for the CDR3: TGTGCCAGCAGTCCCCACGGGTCCCCCAACACTGAAGCTTTCTTT.

This clonotype was picked up a small number of times. This rearrangement joins TRBV28 to TRBJ2-1; D possibly corresponds to TRBD2 (6 bases). Per the germline V gene, CDR1 is MDHEN and CDR2 is SYDVKM. V lost 4 bases, J lost 0 bases, and 7 bases lay in between. The CDR3 totals 14 residues. This CDR3 reads CASSYGGSYNEQFF. DNA of the CDR3: TGTGCCAGCAGTTACGGGGGCTCCTACAATGAGCAGTTCTTC.

The chain uses TRBV24-1 and TRBJ2-5; 7 bases line up with TRBD1. The V and J ends lost 0 bases and 4 bases, in that order; junction bases with no gene match: 7. This CDR3 region has 16 residues. Germline V CDR1 and CDR2: KGHDR, SFDVKD. The CDR3 nucleotides are TGTGCCACCAGTGATTTGACCCCGGCAGGGGGAGAGACCCAGTACTTC. Its translation is CATSDLTPAGGETQYF.

The rearrangement joins TRBV5-6 to TRBJ2-2; a possible D gene is TRBD2 (6 bases). The CDR3 totals 17 residues. Trimming removed 0 bases at V and 2 bases at J, with 14 bases between. Germline values: CDR1 SGHDT, CDR2 YYEEEE. This CDR3 reads CASSLEGRTDNTGELFF. DNA for the CDR3: TGTGCCAGCAGCTTGGAGGGGAGGACCGATAACACCGGGGAGCTGTTTTTT.

A few counts support this clonotype. A single base separates this from a much larger clone, so it may be a read error. The CDR3 is CASSPTGRELLSEQFF. CDR3 coding DNA: TGTGCCAGCAGCCCGACAGGGCGGGAACTGTTGAGTGAGCAGTTCTTC. This chain joins TRBV12-3 or TRBV12-4 and TRBJ2-1; D may be TRBD1 (7 bases). The V end was cut by 6 bases, the J end by 9 bases, with 24 bases between. CDR3 length: 16 residues.

This clonotype was observed a few times. V is TRBV20-1 and J is TRBJ2-7; D remains ambiguous. The germline CDR1 and CDR2 sequences are DFQATT and SNEGSKA (reference sequence). The CDR3 runs 14 residues. V gave up 0 bases and J gave up 3 bases, with 12 bases separating them. CDR3 protein: CSARDGASYYEQYF. The CDR3 DNA follows: TGCAGTGCTAGAGATGGCGCATCCTACTACGAGCAGTACTTC.

CDR3 in amino acids: CASSRTGRGNYGYTF. The CDR3 DNA reads as TGCGCCAGCAGCCGGACCGGGAGGGGCAACTATGGCTACACCTTC. The J gene is TRBJ1-2, the V gene TRBV5-1; possible D gene TRBD1, 5 bases. V lost 4 bases to trimming and J lost 2 bases, with 15 bases between them. Germline values: CDR1 SGHRS, CDR2 YFSETQ. The CDR3 extends over 15 amino acids.

The J gene is TRBJ2-3, the V gene TRBV2; 10 nucleotides align to TRBD2. The trim removed 6 bases at V and 3 bases at J, leaving 3 bases unmatched. The CDR3 length is 14 residues. CDR1 SNHLY and CDR2 FYNNEI come from the germline V gene. As DNA, the CDR3 is TGTGCCAGCAGGGGACTAGCGTTGACAGATACGCAGTATTTT. This codes for CASRGLALTDTQYF.

This clonotype was picked up a small number of times. The chain is built from TRBV11-2 and TRBJ2-7, with a weak D call TRBD1 (6 bases). Germline assignment: CDR1 SGHAT and CDR2 FQNNGV. V lost 1 base to trimming and J lost 3 bases, with 10 bases between them. This CDR3 has 14 amino acids. This CDR3 is CASSLAHRVYEQYF. CDR3 bases: TGTGCCAGCAGCTTAGCGCACAGGGTCTACGAGCAGTACTTC.

This clonotype was counted many times. CDR3 in amino acids: CASSLYTDTQYF. For the CDR3, the DNA is TGTGCCAGCAGCTTATACACAGATACGCAGTATTTT. V usage is TRBV11-2 and J usage is TRBJ2-3; D gene uncertain. From germline, CDR1 is SGHAT and CDR2 FQNNGV. Trimming pared 2 bases from V and 2 bases from J, leaving 2 bases between. The CDR3 spans 12 residues.

In this sample, this clonotype turned up many times. The chain links TRBV6-2 or TRBV6-3 to TRBJ2-7; 7 bases are shared with TRBD1. Germline loops: CDR1 MNHEY, CDR2 SVGEGT. This CDR3 is 14 amino acids long. J gave up 3 bases and V 6 bases, and 8 bases lay outside the gene matches. As DNA, the CDR3 is TGTGCCAGCAGAGGGACAGCCTACTTCTACGAGCAGTACTTC. It encodes CASRGTAYFYEQYF.

This clonotype has more than one count but fewer than ten. The chain has TRBV20-1 and TRBJ2-4; D possibly uses TRBD1 or TRBD2 (6 bases each). V dropped 4 bases and J dropped 6 bases, with 19 bases sitting between them. The CDR3 is made up of 15 amino acids. Germline CDR1 DFQATT, CDR2 SNEGSKA (reference sequence). The CDR3 is CSAITGSFGRNIQYF. The CDR3, as DNA: TGCAGTGCTATTACAGGGAGTTTCGGGAGAAACATTCAGTACTTC.

The V call is TRBV20-1, the J call TRBJ2-3; 8 bases agree with TRBD2. Trimming cost V 6 bases and J 5 bases; bases outside gene matches: 4. The CDR3 extends over 12 amino acids. Germline V gives CDR1 DFQATT, CDR2 SNEGSKA (reference sequence). The CDR3 loop reads CSAGRGGDTQYF. The CDR3 coding sequence is TGCAGTGCCGGGAGGGGCGGAGATACGCAGTATTTT.

In this sample, this clonotype turned up many times. The genes are TRBV5-1 and TRBJ2-7; 10 nucleotides match TRBD1. The CDR3 consists of 15 residues. The V segment lost 0 bases and the J segment 0 bases; nucleotides outside the gene matches: 0. Looked up from germline, CDR1 is SGHRS and CDR2 is YFSETQ. CDR3 loop: CASSLGTGGSYEQYF. Here the CDR3 DNA reads TGCGCCAGCAGCTTGGGGACAGGGGGCTCCTACGAGCAGTACTTC.

The chain couples TRBV28 to TRBJ1-1, with D possibly matching TRBD1 (5 bases). V was pared by 3 bases and J by 6 bases, with 14 bases between. CDR1 and CDR2 from the germline V gene are MDHEN and SYDVKM. The CDR3 has 14 residues. CDR3 sequence reads: CASSFQVLGPEAFF. CDR3 in DNA: TGTGCCAGCAGTTTTCAAGTTCTGGGGCCTGAAGCTTTCTTT.

The rearrangement uses TRBV30 and TRBJ2-7; D ambiguous. V lost 1 base and J 6 bases, leaving 7 bases between the germline ends. CDR1 GTSNPN and CDR2 SVGIG come from the germline V gene (reference sequence). The CDR3 contains 11 residues. CDR3 sequence (DNA): TGTGCCTGGAGTGGGGGTGGCGAGCAGTACTTC. It encodes CAWSGGGEQYF.

This chain connects TRBV10-3 to TRBJ2-3, with 7 bases that match TRBD2. This CDR3 is built from 15 residues. Germline V gene sequence: CDR1 ENHRY, CDR2 SYGVKD. Losses at the gene ends were 6 bases for V and 0 bases for J; bases not matched to a gene: 6. This CDR3 reads CAISRDYRSTDTQYF. Written as DNA, the CDR3 is TGTGCCATCAGCCGGGACTACCGTAGCACAGATACGCAGTATTTT.

The chain employs TRBV5-1 and TRBJ2-5, with a possible D match to TRBD2 (6 bases). CDR1 is SGHRS, CDR2 YFSETQ, per germline. The CDR3 sequence is 16 residues long. The V gene lost 4 bases and the J gene lost 5 bases, with 21 bases spanning the gap. In nucleotides, the CDR3 is TGCGCCAGCAGCGCCGGGAGATACGGGCGAAAGGAGACCCAGTACTTC. It codes for CASSAGRYGRKETQYF. The variable domain in full, completed from reference TRBV5-1 and TRBJ2-5, reads KAGVTQTPRYLIKTRGQQVTLSCSPISGHRSVSWYQQTPGQGLQFLFEYFSETQRNKGNFPGRFSGRQFSNSRSEMNVSTLELGDSALYLCASSAGRYGRKETQYFGPGTRLLVL.

This chain connects TRBV20-1 to TRBJ2-3, with D perhaps TRBD2 (5 bases). V was cut by 6 bases and J by 6 bases, with 19 bases left in between. This CDR3 has 14 amino acids. Germline CDR1 DFQATT, CDR2 SNEGSKA (reference sequence). CDR3 sequence: CSAPGKSTSDTQYF. CDR3 nucleotide sequence: TGCAGTGCCCCGGGGAAGTCAACGTCTGATACGCAGTATTTT.